This TCR beta chain was sequenced for a study of PD-1 blockade in classical Hodgkin lymphoma (dated by TCRdb to 2020 to 2021). A note on the overall study: Nivolumab dosing was 3 mg/kg intravenously every 2 weeks, continuing until either disease progression or unacceptable toxicity. The study used CyTOF and TCR beta sequencing to define a peripheral blood immune signature of response to PD-1 blockade in classical Hodgkin lymphoma. The full study reports these points: Patients starting nivolumab less than 1 year after ASCT had lower diversity and were excluded from later analyses to avoid confounding by immune reconstitution. Baseline TCR diversity was reported to be lower in newly diagnosed patients than in healthy donors and to be lower still in relapsed/refractory patients. Baseline diversity similar to that of newly diagnosed patients was observed in trial patients achieving complete response, whereas significantly lower diversity was observed in partial responders and progressors. The study was restricted to a single clinical trial cohort, and the causes of repertoire differences, possibly disease activity or prior therapy, were left undefined. CD4+ but not CD8+ TCR diversity rose significantly by C4D1 (p=0.0027 vs p=0.16), most apparent in complete responders (p=0.02).

The meaning of the sample's time point label: cycle 1 day 1 (C1D1), immediately before nivolumab initiation. All trial patients had relapsed after autologous stem cell transplantation, with cohorts A, B and C differing in prior brentuximab vedotin exposure. The trial cohort included 50 to 60 patients with relapsed/refractory classical Hodgkin lymphoma, and each patient had a best overall response of complete response, partial response or progressive disease. Single-agent nivolumab was administered to trial patients in the multi-cohort phase II CheckMate 205 trial. An independent review committee assessed best overall response using the 2007 International Working Group response criteria. Trial PBMCs were collected just before the start of nivolumab (C1D1) and during therapy at cycle 2 day 1 and cycle 4 day 1. Peripheral blood was collected in 8 mL Vacutainer Cell Preparation Tubes, from which PBMCs were isolated by centrifugation and then cryopreserved.

There are 14 amino acids in the CDR3, from cysteine to phenylalanine inclusive. Only CDR3 DNA is held: 42 bases, read in frame from base 1. The V end gives up 7 bases and the J end 5 bases, leaving 8 bases in the junction not matched to a gene. Reading the germline V gene gives CDR1 MNHNS and CDR2 SASEGT. Concerning this clone itself: Which antigen it targets is not known. One base away there is no much larger clone; base qualities are not given.

Genomic DNA was extracted with the Qiagen DNeasy kit from unsorted PBMCs and from negatively selected CD4+ and CD8+ fractions. Amplification of TCR beta CDR3 regions was done by immunoSEQ multiplex PCR with primers that anneal to V and J segments. A synthetic immune receptor repertoire was used to minimize amplification bias, and remaining bias was computationally removed after sequencing. In the paper's pipeline: Custom Python scripts were used to quantify repertoire diversity as the Shannon entropy index. Unsorted, CD4+ and CD8+ repertoires were examined separately, except in combined analyses, for which CD4+ and CD8+ sequences were merged in silico. Clonal expansion was defined as at least a 2-fold frequency increase after treatment relative to C1D1, with a pseudocount of 0.5 for undetected baseline clones. Singleton clones were defined as clones with 0 or 1 copy at C1D1, and non-singleton clones were defined as clones with 2 or more copies. By matching protein sequences in sorted samples from the same patient, clones expanded in unsorted samples were annotated as CD4+, CD8+ or unknown. Wilcoxon tests on paired samples were used to test diversity changes from C1D1 to C4D1. Imported from immuneACCESS, the table was reduced by TCRdb to in-frame sequences with V and J called. These copies leave out some clones; in studies compared against another copy, an unresolved V gene accounts for under half, and the cause of the remainder is not known. The DNA was the basis for D and trimming; V, J and clone size are from that table. The sample includes 60,000 to 75,000 clones, with roughly 90% observed a single time. The top ten hold more than 7.5% of the sample.

The sequence came from a human donor with classical Hodgkin lymphoma. Recombination linked TRBV6-1 to TRBJ1-1, with 9 bases aligning to TRBD1. The sample consisted of peripheral blood mononuclear cells (PBMCs), taken at baseline. The DNA is TGTGCCAGCAAGACGGGACAGGGTCATACTGAAGCTTTCTTT. Its product reads: CASKTGQGHTEAFF.